The T cell receptor (beta chain) described here comes from a study of blood T cells in healthy people across ages. Donors were systemically healthy Caucasian individuals from Russia aged roughly 6 to 100 years. With a J-beta primer mix and a sample-barcoded 5' primer, a second PCR ran roughly 6 to 11 cycles. In TCRdb, the 5' RACE reads were re-called with MiXCR into one record per CDR3 protein. The sample holds under 1,100,000 distinct CDR3 sequences; about 25% are singletons and the top ten take around 0.75%. The CDR3 is 13 amino acids. CDR1 is SGHVS and CDR2 is FNYEAQ in the germline V gene. The same specimen was also included in a second study, on T cells of mothers and their children.

The sample taken for sequencing was blood. This receptor was identified in a girl aged 2-15 years in good health. The chain uses TRBV7-6 and TRBJ2-5; a possible D gene is TRBD1 (5 bases). Gene TRBJ2-7 matches the end of the DNA better, so the J call may be wrong. The CDR3 DNA follows: TGTGCCAGCAGCCCCGACAGAGACGGCGAGCAGTACTTC. It is translated as CASSPDRDGEQYF.